The entry below describes one T cell receptor (beta chain). Clones were read by immunoSEQ multiplex PCR, and TCRdb kept only the in-frame ones, dropping some. Of 150,000 to 200,000 clones in the sample, roughly 90% were seen once. The sample belongs to a study of control samples from healthy donors and cancer patients. This CDR3 has 16 residues. CDR1 MNHNY and CDR2 SVGAGI come from the germline V gene (reference sequence). The V end lost 0 bases, the J end lost 1 base, and 12 bases lay between the germline ends. V usage is TRBV6-6 and J usage is TRBJ2-5; a weak D match, TRBD2 (6 bases). Sequenced material: blood. This TCR was recovered from a man aged 25-40 years in good health. The CDR3 here is CASSYSNAGGQETQYF. CDR3 nucleotide sequence: TGTGCCAGCAGTTACTCGAATGCCGGGGGCCAAGAGACCCAGTACTTC.